These 23 T cell receptor beta chains share one sample of origin, sequenced in a study of response to subunit inactivated influenza vaccine. Each CDR3 protein is one row after TCRdb ran MiXCR on the RT-PCR reads. The sample includes under 850,000 distinct CDR3 sequences, approximately 17% of them seen just once. Specimen: PBMCs from blood, collected around 5 days after vaccination. All receptors derive from a man between 50 and 59 years old who received an inactivated influenza vaccine.

This chain links TRBV12-3 or TRBV12-4 with TRBJ2-1; a possible D gene is TRBD1 (5 bases). There are 12 residues in the CDR3. V was clipped by 9 bases and J by 5 bases, with 11 bases between them. CDR3 region: CASRGSNNEQFF. The CDR3 region has the DNA TGTGCCAGTAGGGGCAGTAACAATGAGCAGTTCTTC.

This chain joins TRBV28 and TRBJ2-5; 9 positions agree with TRBD1. The CDR3 covers 16 residues. Germline-derived CDR1 and CDR2 are MDHEN and SYDVKM. Trimming at V came to 6 bases and at J to 4 bases, leaving 12 bases not matched to a gene. CDR3 DNA: TGTGCCAGCAGCCTGGGACAGGGCCAGCGGGGAGAGACCCAGTACTTC. This encodes CASSLGQGQRGETQYF.

This chain joins TRBV18 and TRBJ2-5, with D perhaps matching TRBD1 (5 bases). V lost 1 base to trimming and J lost 0 bases, with 6 bases between them. The CDR3 is made up of 14 amino acids. The germline CDR1 and CDR2 sequences are KGHSH and LQKENI. CDR3 DNA: TGTGCCAGCTCACCACGACAGAACCAAGAGACCCAGTACTTC. Translated: CASSPRQNQETQYF.

This clonotype appeared a few times. The chain recombines TRBV4-2 with TRBJ2-1; 12 bases agree with TRBD2. CDR1 is LGHNA, CDR2 YNFKEQ, per germline. The CDR3 consists of 19 residues. The V gene end was trimmed by 1 base and the J gene end by 6 bases; junction bases not matched to a gene: 13. This chain's CDR3 is CASSQVGTGPGLAGNEQFF. CDR3 nucleotides: TGTGCCAGCAGCCAAGTAGGTACAGGTCCGGGACTAGCGGGCAATGAGCAGTTCTTC.

The chain uses TRBV28 and TRBJ2-1; maybe TRBD2 (6 bases). Germline CDR1 is MDHEN and CDR2 is SYDVKM. V was clipped by 5 bases and J by 3 bases, with 8 bases between them. The CDR3 is made up of 13 amino acids. This CDR3 reads CASSGTFYNEQFF. The CDR3 coding sequence is TGTGCCAGCAGTGGGACTTTCTACAATGAGCAGTTCTTC.

This clonotype was picked up a small number of times. The chain uses TRBV6-2 or TRBV6-3 and TRBJ2-1; maybe TRBD2 (5 bases). V lost 4 bases, J lost 13 bases, and 11 bases lay in between. Germline V gives CDR1 MNHEY, CDR2 SVGEGT. The CDR3 covers 11 residues. The DNA of the CDR3 is TGTGCCAGCAGTTCGGTCGGGGATCAGTTCTTC. Its protein is CASSSVGDQFF.

The J gene is TRBJ1-2, the V gene TRBV11-2, with D maybe TRBD1 (5 bases). CDR1 SGHAT and CDR2 FQNNGV come from the germline V gene. There are 13 residues in the CDR3. V was pared by 5 bases and J by 7 bases, with 14 bases between. The CDR3 DNA reads as TGTGCCAGCAGCCCGGAGCCAGGGTCTGGCTACACCTTC. Its translation is CASSPEPGSGYTF.

This clonotype was counted ten times or more. The gene calls are TRBV29-1 and TRBJ2-7; TRBD2 might be the D (5 bases). The CDR3 is 13 amino acids. Germline V CDR1 and CDR2: SQVTM, ANQGSEA. The V gene lost 4 bases and the J gene lost 2 bases, with 12 bases spanning the gap. The CDR3 spells CSVGFGETYEQYF. In DNA, the CDR3 is TGCAGCGTTGGGTTCGGGGAAACCTACGAGCAGTACTTC.

The chain carries TRBV12-3 or TRBV12-4 and TRBJ1-2, with 7 bases aligning to TRBD1. V lost 6 bases to trimming and J lost 8 bases; unmatched junction nucleotides: 9. There are 13 residues in the CDR3. CDR3 coding DNA: TGTGCCAGCAGGCAGGGGGAATCGGGGGGCTACACCTTC. Translating it yields CASRQGESGGYTF.

In this sample, this clonotype turned up many times. The rearrangement joins TRBV6-5 to TRBJ2-5, with 11 bases lining up with TRBD2. The V gene's germline CDR1 is MNHEY and CDR2 SVGAGI. V shed 0 bases and J 2 bases; nucleotides not matched to a gene: 8. The CDR3 totals 18 residues. The CDR3 nucleotides read TGTGCCAGCAGTTACTCGGGGGGACTAGCGGACTCACAAGAGACCCAGTACTTC. Translating gives CASSYSGGLADSQETQYF.

The chain uses TRBV20-1 and TRBJ1-2; 12 bases line up with TRBD1. Looked up from germline, CDR1 is DFQATT and CDR2 is SNEGSKA (reference sequence). This CDR3 has 13 amino acids. J gave up 5 bases and V 4 bases, and 2 bases lay outside the gene matches. CDR3 amino acids: CSATGQGAYGYTF. The CDR3 DNA reads TGCAGTGCTACGGGACAGGGGGCATATGGCTACACCTTC.

This chain uses TRBV6-1 with TRBJ1-1; no clear D gene. This CDR3 contains 18 residues. CDR1 is MNHNS and CDR2 is SASEGT in the germline V gene. Trimming shortened V by 6 bases and J by 5 bases, and 28 bases separated the two germline ends. The CDR3 DNA follows: TGTGCCAGCAGGGCCGTGTCCCCTGGACGGACTATTTGGACTGAAGCTTTCTTT. Protein sequence: CASRAVSPGRTIWTEAFF.

This clonotype came up a few times. V gene TRBV6-1 combines with J gene TRBJ2-7; 9 positions agree with TRBD2. This CDR3 is 14 amino acids long. CDR1 is MNHNS and CDR2 is SASEGT in the germline V gene. Losses at the gene ends were 6 bases for V and 5 bases for J; bases not matched to a gene: 8. As DNA, the CDR3 is TGTGCCAGCAGGGGTAGCGGGAGTCGGGACGAGCAGTACTTC. Translated, it gives CASRGSGSRDEQYF.

This clonotype showed up just a few times. This chain joins TRBV24-1 and TRBJ2-1; 10 nucleotides line up with TRBD2. The germline gives CDR1 KGHDR, CDR2 SFDVKD. The CDR3 spans 18 residues. Trimming cost V 1 base and J 7 bases; bases outside gene matches: 12. The CDR3 nucleotides are TGTGCCACCAGTGATTTTAGGGCAGCGGGGGGGCCTGTGAATGAGCAGTTCTTC. Its translation: CATSDFRAAGGPVNEQFF.

CDR3 in DNA: TGCGCCAGCAGTCCGACCAGCCCGGACAGATCGGACAACGAGCAGTACTTC. Its translation: CASSPTSPDRSDNEQYF. The chain has TRBV23-1 and TRBJ2-7, with D possibly matching TRBD1 (6 bases). TRBV23-1 qualifies as an ORF whose function is uncertain. The CDR3 consists of 17 residues. V was pared by 4 bases and J by 5 bases, with 24 bases between.

This clonotype was recorded once. The V call is TRBV20-1, the J call TRBJ2-3; TRBD2 aligns across 9 bases. The trim removed 5 bases at V and 4 bases at J, leaving 16 bases unmatched. The CDR3 spans 17 residues. Germline loops: CDR1 DFQATT, CDR2 SNEGSKA (reference sequence). DNA of the CDR3: TGCAGTGCTTCGGGGGTAGCGGGAGAAACAGGGGCAGATACGCAGTATTTT. It is translated as CSASGVAGETGADTQYF.

CDR3 sequence reads: CATSRYQGAGANVLTF. The CDR3 bases are TGTGCCACCAGCAGATACCAGGGGGCTGGGGCCAACGTCCTGACTTTC. The chain carries TRBV15 and TRBJ2-6; 7 bases match TRBD1. The CDR3 totals 16 residues. The germline V gene has CDR1 LNHNV and CDR2 YYDKDF (reference sequence). Unmatched junction bases numbered 3, after V lost 2 bases and J lost 2 bases.

This clonotype was seen many times. This chain links TRBV12-3 or TRBV12-4 with TRBJ1-3, with D unresolved. Between the trimmed V and J ends, which lost 6 bases and 7 bases, there was a span of 7 bases. The CDR3 sequence is 11 residues long. As DNA, the CDR3 is TGTGCCAGCAGGACCGTGAACACCATATATTTT. Its protein is CASRTVNTIYF.

This rearrangement joins TRBV5-1 to TRBJ2-3; D may be TRBD2 (6 bases). The CDR3 spans 13 residues. The V and J ends lost 1 base and 6 bases respectively, with 9 bases between them. Germline V gene data show CDR1 as SGHRS and CDR2 as YFSETQ. The CDR3 region has the DNA TGCGCCAGCAGCTTGAGCGGGCAGGATACGCAGTATTTT. Translation gives CASSLSGQDTQYF.

This clonotype occurred a few times. A read error may be the cause here, since a much bigger clone is one base away. The chain employs TRBV10-3 and TRBJ2-7, with D uncertain. The germline CDR1 and CDR2 sequences are ENHRY and SYGVKD. The V end was cut by 0 bases, the J end by 3 bases, with 3 bases between. The CDR3 extends over 12 amino acids. In DNA form, the CDR3 reads TGTGCCATCAGTGAGTCCCTCTACGAGCAGTACTTC. Residues: CAISESLYEQYF.

The rearrangement links TRBV7-2 to TRBJ2-7; maybe TRBD2 (7 bases). In germline, CDR1 is SGHTA, CDR2 FQGNSA. Trimming took 5 bases from V and 6 from J, leaving 14 bases between them. The CDR3 spans 13 residues. The CDR3 DNA reads as TGTGCCAGCAGCGTCTACAGGGAGGGCGAGCAGTACTTC. Amino acids: CASSVYREGEQYF.

In its sample, this clonotype was seen many times. This chain uses TRBV12-3 or TRBV12-4 with TRBJ2-7; 9 nucleotides match TRBD2. Losses at the gene ends were 6 bases for V and 6 bases for J; bases not matched to a gene: 9. The CDR3 runs to 14 residues. CDR3 protein: CASSETSGLVEQYF. The CDR3 DNA is TGTGCCAGCAGCGAGACTAGCGGTTTGGTCGAGCAGTACTTC.

This clonotype was recorded a few times. The chain couples TRBV4-1 to TRBJ1-6, with D perhaps TRBD1 (6 bases). The CDR3 loop spans 14 amino acids. With 4 bases removed from V and 10 bases from J, the gap between germline ends came to 14 bases. Germline V gives CDR1 MGHRA, CDR2 YSYEKL. The CDR3 reads CASSRGGLASPLHF. The CDR3 DNA sequence: TGCGCCAGCAGCCGGGGGGGGCTCGCCTCACCCCTCCACTTT.